Below, 16 T cell receptor beta chains from the same sample are listed, as sequenced in a study of regulatory and conventional T cells in RAG deficiency. Genomic DNA came from blood conventional CD4+ T cells gated CD25-low CD127-high. The protocol was immunoSEQ multiplex PCR, while the TCRdb copy is restricted to in-frame clones and leaves out a portion. This sample has about 29,000 clones, with 90% to 95% found just once. In addition, the sample was reused for a study of regulatory T cells. That study reports: The primer mix had 52 TRBV and 13 TRBJ primers.

Sequencing was done on a sample of CD25- CD4+ T cells sorted from blood. These TCRs come from a human donor in good health.

This clone has only one observation. The chain recombines TRBV5-1 with TRBJ2-7, with D maybe TRBD1 (5 bases). The CDR3 covers 14 residues. Between the trimmed V and J ends, which lost 4 bases and 2 bases, there was a span of 13 bases. Germline assignment: CDR1 SGHRS and CDR2 YFSETQ. This CDR3 reads CASSRGTAAYEQYF. CDR3 nucleotides: TGCGCCAGCAGCAGGGGTACTGCCGCCTACGAGCAGTACTTC.

This sequence joins TRBV27 and TRBJ1-4; 8 positions match TRBD1. The length of the CDR3 is 18 residues. V lost 6 bases to trimming and J lost 0 bases; unmatched junction nucleotides: 12. Germline loops: CDR1 MNHEY, CDR2 SMNVEV (reference sequence). Written as DNA, the CDR3 is TGTGCCAGCAGGCCTACGACAGGGGCCGACTCAACTAATGAAAAACTGTTTTTT. Protein sequence: CASRPTTGADSTNEKLFF.

This chain joins TRBV5-8 and TRBJ2-2, with TRBD1 as a possible D gene (6 bases). Germline assignment: CDR1 SGHTS and CDR2 YDEGEE. Trimming left V 0 bases short and J 7 bases short, with 10 bases between. CDR3 length: 14 residues. CDR3 DNA: TGTGCCAGCAGCTTGGACAGGGTTCACGGGGAGCTGTTTTTT. Its translation: CASSLDRVHGELFF.

The chain carries TRBV29-1 and TRBJ2-7; 7 bases are a match to TRBD2. Germline V gene lookup returns CDR1 SQVTM and CDR2 ANQGSEA. V dropped 5 bases and J dropped 2; count of bases not matched to a gene: 12. CDR3 length: 15 amino acids. The CDR3 loop is CSVKRAAGEAYEQYF. CDR3 DNA sequence: TGCAGCGTTAAGAGGGCGGCGGGGGAAGCCTACGAGCAGTACTTC.

CDR3 nucleotide sequence: TGTGCCAGCAGCTTAATAGCGGGTATCACAGATACGCAGTATTTT. It encodes CASSLIAGITDTQYF. The chain links TRBV7-3 to TRBJ2-3; 7 bases fit TRBD2. J gave up 2 bases and V 1 base, and 3 bases lay outside the gene matches. Germline lookup yields CDR1 SGHTA and CDR2 FQGTGA. CDR3 length: 15 amino acids. The variable domain in full, with the rest retrieved from reference TRBV7-3 and TRBJ2-3, is GAGVSQTPSNKVTEKGKYVELRCDPISGHTALYWYRQSLGQGPEFLIYFQGTGAADDSGLPNDRFFAVRPEGSVSTLKIQRTERGDSAVYLCASSLIAGITDTQYFGPGTRLTVL.

This chain links TRBV5-1 with TRBJ1-1, with a weak D call TRBD1 (6 bases). Looked up from germline, CDR1 is SGHRS and CDR2 is YFSETQ. V dropped 7 bases and J dropped 0 bases, with 16 bases sitting between them. The CDR3 is 15 residues long. CDR3 DNA: TGCGCCAGCCGGGATGGACAGCTCATGAACACTGAAGCTTTCTTT. Translating it yields CASRDGQLMNTEAFF. Variable domain in full (rest from reference TRBV5-1 and TRBJ1-1): KAGVTQTPRYLIKTRGQQVTLSCSPISGHRSVSWYQQTPGQGLQFLFEYFSETQRNKGNFPGRFSGRQFSNSRSEMNVSTLELGDSALYLCASRDGQLMNTEAFFGQGTRLTVV.

The chain joins TRBV18 to TRBJ2-1; 9 bases are shared with TRBD1. Per the germline V gene, CDR1 is KGHSH and CDR2 is LQKENI. V was pared by 6 bases and J by 5 bases, with 5 bases of the junction left unmatched. This CDR3 region has 14 residues. This CDR3 is CASSRGTGNNEQFF. CDR3 nucleotide sequence: TGTGCCAGCTCTCGGGGGACAGGGAACAATGAGCAGTTCTTC.

Only one count was recorded for this clone. The CDR3, as DNA: TGTGCCAGCAGCTCCGAGGCAGGGGCTTACACTGAAGCTTTCTTT. It yields the protein CASSSEAGAYTEAFF. V is TRBV7-3 and J is TRBJ1-1, with D possibly matching TRBD1 (6 bases). Germline V gene data show CDR1 as SGHTA and CDR2 as FQGTGA. The CDR3 contains 15 residues. V was cut by 4 bases and J by 3 bases, with 15 bases left in between.

CDR3 DNA: TGTGCCAGCAGTTCGGGACAGGGTAACGGTGGCTACACCTTC. This gives the protein CASSSGQGNGGYTF. The V and J genes are TRBV28 and TRBJ1-2, with 9 nucleotides matching TRBD1. This CDR3 has 14 residues. Germline V gene sequence: CDR1 MDHEN, CDR2 SYDVKM. J lost 7 bases, V lost 4 bases, and 7 bases had no gene match.

The gene calls are TRBV27 and TRBJ1-1; D is unclear. CDR1 and CDR2 from the germline V gene are MNHEY and SMNVEV (reference sequence). V was pared by 1 base and J by 4 bases, with 16 bases between. The CDR3 consists of 16 residues. The CDR3 region has the DNA TGTGCCAGCAGTTTATTGGGCACAACAAAAGTCACTGAAGCTTTCTTT. Translation gives CASSLLGTTKVTEAFF.

This chain connects TRBV2 to TRBJ2-2; D possibly corresponds to TRBD2 (6 bases). The CDR3 runs 15 residues. The germline V gene has CDR1 SNHLY and CDR2 FYNNEI. V gave up 3 bases and J gave up 3 bases, with 11 bases separating them. The DNA of the CDR3 is TGTGCCAGCAGTGATGGGGAGGCCTACACCGGGGAGCTGTTTTTT. Amino acids: CASSDGEAYTGELFF.

The V call is TRBV30, the J call TRBJ1-2; weak D call: TRBD1 (6 bases). The ends were cut back, 0 bases at V and 0 bases at J, with 8 bases in the middle. This CDR3 is 14 amino acids long. Germline-derived CDR1 and CDR2 are GTSNPN and SVGIG (reference sequence). CDR3 DNA sequence: TGTGCCTGGAGTGTTAACAGGGCTAACTATGGCTACACCTTC. As protein: CAWSVNRANYGYTF.

The DNA of the CDR3 is TGTGCCAGCAGCTTGGTCGGGGGTGGTGAAAAACTGTTTTTT. Its translation: CASSLVGGGEKLFF. The gene calls are TRBV5-5 and TRBJ1-4; a weak D match, TRBD1 (5 bases). V lost 0 bases to trimming and J lost 7 bases, with 10 bases between them. CDR1 and CDR2 from the germline V gene are SGHKS and YYEKEE (reference sequence). CDR3 length: 14 residues.

The chain links TRBV7-2 to TRBJ1-1, with 7 bases aligning to TRBD1. The CDR3 totals 14 residues. The V segment lost 5 bases and the J segment 5 bases; nucleotides outside the gene matches: 8. Germline V CDR1 and CDR2: SGHTA, FQGNSA. This CDR3 is CASSPGQRYTEAFF. CDR3 nucleotide sequence: TGTGCCAGCAGCCCGGGACAGAGGTATACTGAAGCTTTCTTT.

The gene calls are TRBV6-1 and TRBJ2-3, with 7 nucleotides matching TRBD1. This CDR3 contains 13 residues. The germline CDR1 and CDR2 sequences are MNHNS and SASEGT. J was trimmed by 2 bases and V by 11 bases; bases with no gene match: 7. CDR3 amino acids: CAALDRFTDTQYF. In nucleotides, the CDR3 is TGTGCCGCCCTGGACAGGTTCACAGATACGCAGTATTTT.

The chain has TRBV7-9 and TRBJ2-7; TRBD2 might be the D (6 bases). There are 12 residues in the CDR3. V shed 3 bases and J shed 3 bases, with 6 bases lying between them. In germline, CDR1 is SEHNR, CDR2 FQNEAQ (reference sequence). The CDR3 nucleotides are TGTGCCAGCAGCTTCGGGAGCTACGAGCAGTACTTC. Protein: CASSFGSYEQYF.